This T cell receptor (beta chain) appears in the sequencing data of a study of blood T cell repertoires in COVID-19. Study in general: Sources were T cells, B-cell-depleted T cells, or PBMCs; the material itself was cDNA or gDNA.

TCRdb keeps only in-frame clones here, not all; method: immunoSEQ multiplex PCR. The data hold approximately 220,000 clones, with roughly 90% observed a single time. Recruits, aged roughly 18 to 95 years, lived in roughly 22 US areas. Participants' reported clinical history set cohort assignment. Losses at the gene ends were 7 bases for V and 8 bases for J; bases not matched to a gene: 7. The germline gives CDR1 SQVTM, CDR2 ANQGSEA. This CDR3 is 12 amino acids long. The rearrangement links TRBV29-1 to TRBJ1-2, with TRBD1 matching over 10 bases. The specimen sequenced was PBMCs or T cells enriched from blood (not recorded which). The sequence came from a woman aged 40 to 55 with acute COVID-19. The DNA of the CDR3 is TGCAGCGGGAAGGGACAGGGGAACGGCTACACCTTC. Its translation: CSGKGQGNGYTF.